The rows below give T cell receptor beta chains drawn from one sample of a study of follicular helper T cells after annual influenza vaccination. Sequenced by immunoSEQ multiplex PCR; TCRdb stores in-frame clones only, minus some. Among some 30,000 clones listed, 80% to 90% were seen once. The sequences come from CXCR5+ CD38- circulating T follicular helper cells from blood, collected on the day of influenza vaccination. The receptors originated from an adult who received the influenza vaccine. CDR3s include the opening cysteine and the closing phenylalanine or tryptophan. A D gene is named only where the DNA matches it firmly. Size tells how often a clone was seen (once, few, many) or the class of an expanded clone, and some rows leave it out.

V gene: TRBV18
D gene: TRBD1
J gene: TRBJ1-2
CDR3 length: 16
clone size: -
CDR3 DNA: TGTGCCAGCTCACAGGAGGCCTTTAAGGGGGCTTATGGCTACACCTTC
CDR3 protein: CASSQEAFKGAYGYTF

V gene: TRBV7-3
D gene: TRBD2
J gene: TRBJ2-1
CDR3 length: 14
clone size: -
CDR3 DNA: TGTGCCAGCAGCCCCCGGGGGGGTGGTAGGGAGCAGTTCTTC
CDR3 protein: CASSPRGGGREQFF

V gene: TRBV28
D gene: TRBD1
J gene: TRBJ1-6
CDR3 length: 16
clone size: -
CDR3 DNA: TGTGCCAGCAGTTACCCCCAGGGGGCAGGAAATTCACCCCTCCACTTT
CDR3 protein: CASSYPQGAGNSPLHF

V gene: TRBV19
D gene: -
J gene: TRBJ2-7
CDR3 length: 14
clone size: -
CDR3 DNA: TGTGCCAGTAGTATGGACAGCTCTTCCTACGAGCAGTACTTC
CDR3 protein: CASSMDSSSYEQYF

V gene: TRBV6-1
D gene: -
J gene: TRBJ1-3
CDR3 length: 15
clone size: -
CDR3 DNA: TGTGCCAGCACTACCACCGCGGACTCTGGAAACACCATATATTTT
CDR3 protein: CASTTTADSGNTIYF

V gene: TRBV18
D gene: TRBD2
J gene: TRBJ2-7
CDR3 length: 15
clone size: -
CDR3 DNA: TGTGCCAGCTCCGAAAGTGGGACTAGTCTATACGAGCAGTACTTC
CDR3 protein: CASSESGTSLYEQYF

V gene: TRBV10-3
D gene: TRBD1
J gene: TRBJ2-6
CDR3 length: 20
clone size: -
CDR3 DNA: TGTGCCATCAGTGGGATAGGTATGGGACAGGGGAACGGAGGGGCCAACGTCCTGACTTTC
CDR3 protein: CAISGIGMGQGNGGANVLTF

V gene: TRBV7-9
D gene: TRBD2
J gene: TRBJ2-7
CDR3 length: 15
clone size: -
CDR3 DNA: TGTGCCAGCAGCTTGGGCCTAGCGGGCTCCTACGAGCAGTACTTC
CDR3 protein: CASSLGLAGSYEQYF

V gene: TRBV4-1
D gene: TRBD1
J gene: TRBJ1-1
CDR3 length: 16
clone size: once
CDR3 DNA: TGCGCCAGCAGCCCGGGACAGGGCCGAGGGTACACTGAAGCTTTCTTT
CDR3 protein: CASSPGQGRGYTEAFF

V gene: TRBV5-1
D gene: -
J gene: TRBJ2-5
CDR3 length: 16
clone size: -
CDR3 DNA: TGCGCCAGCAGCTCCGGGGGGCGGGGTGTAGGAGAGACCCAGTACTTC
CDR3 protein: CASSSGGRGVGETQYF

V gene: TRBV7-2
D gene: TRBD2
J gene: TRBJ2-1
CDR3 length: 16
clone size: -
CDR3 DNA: TGTGCCAGCAGCTTAGCTAGCGGGGGCTCCTACAATGAGCAGTTCTTC
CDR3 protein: CASSLASGGSYNEQFF

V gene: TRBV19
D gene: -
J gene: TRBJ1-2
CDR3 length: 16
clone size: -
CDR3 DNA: TGTGCCAGTAGCGAGGGTCGATATACCTCTAACTATGGCTACACCTTC
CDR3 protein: CASSEGRYTSNYGYTF

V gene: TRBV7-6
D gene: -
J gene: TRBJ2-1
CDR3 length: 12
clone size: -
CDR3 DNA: TGTGCCAGCAGCTTAACCAGCAATGAGCAGTTCTTC
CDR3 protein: CASSLTSNEQFF

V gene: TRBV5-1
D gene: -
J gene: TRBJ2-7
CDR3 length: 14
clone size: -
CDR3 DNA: TGCGCCAGCCGAGGTACGGGATTTACTTACGAGCAGTACTTC
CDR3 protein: CASRGTGFTYEQYF

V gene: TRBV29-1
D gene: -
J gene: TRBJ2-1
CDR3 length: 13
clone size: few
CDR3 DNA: TGCAGCGCCGTTTCACTGGCCTACAATGAGCAGTTCTTC
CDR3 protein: CSAVSLAYNEQFF

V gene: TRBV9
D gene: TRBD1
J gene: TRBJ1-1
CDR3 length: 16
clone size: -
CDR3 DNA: TGTGCCAGCAGCGTAGCTTCTAGGCAGGGGGCAACTGAAGCTTTCTTT
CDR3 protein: CASSVASRQGATEAFF

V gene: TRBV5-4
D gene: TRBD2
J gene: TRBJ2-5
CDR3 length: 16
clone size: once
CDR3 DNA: TGTGCCAGCAGCTTGTATCCGGGACTAGCGGAAGAGACCCAGTACTTC
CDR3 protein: CASSLYPGLAEETQYF

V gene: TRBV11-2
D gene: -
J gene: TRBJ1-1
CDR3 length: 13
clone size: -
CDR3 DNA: TGTGCCAGCAGCTTAGACAGGAACACTGAAGCTTTCTTT
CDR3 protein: CASSLDRNTEAFF

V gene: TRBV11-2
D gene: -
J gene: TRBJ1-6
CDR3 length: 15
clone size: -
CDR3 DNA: TGTGCCAGCAGCTTAGATCTAACAGGGTTACAAACCCTCCACTTT
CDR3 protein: CASSLDLTGLQTLHF

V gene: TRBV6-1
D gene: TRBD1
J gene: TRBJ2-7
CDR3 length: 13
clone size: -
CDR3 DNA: TGTGCCAGCAGCGGACAGGGGGCGACCGAGCAGTACTTC
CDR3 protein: CASSGQGATEQYF

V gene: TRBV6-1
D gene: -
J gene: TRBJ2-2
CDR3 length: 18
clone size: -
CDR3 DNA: TGTGCCAGCAGTGGGATTAGCCCCGAGAAGAGGTATAGCGGGGAGCTGTTTTTT
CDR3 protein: CASSGISPEKRYSGELFF

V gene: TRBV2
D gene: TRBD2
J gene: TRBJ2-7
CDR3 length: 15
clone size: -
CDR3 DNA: TGTGCCAGCATCGCAACTGGGACTAGCGGGAGGGTGGAACACTTC
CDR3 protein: CASIATGTSGRVEHF